This TCR beta chain comes out of a study of post-analysis software for immune sequencing data. Whole-study context: In terms of disease course, relapsing-remitting, secondary progressive and progressive-relapsing multiple sclerosis were included.

Study-level points and caveats: The authors found that F measure strongly co-clustered same-batch samples. The study found significantly lower normalized Chao1 diversity in multiple sclerosis patients than in controls. With TRBV5-6, TRBV5-1 and TRBV20-1 included, about five TRBV segments were more frequent in patients than in controls.

Worth noting for this clonotype: Its target is unknown.

Unique molecular identifiers had been added to the TCR beta cDNA libraries. TCRdb reanalysed the PCR reads using MiXCR and keeps one entry per CDR3 protein. Among fewer than 900,000 distinct CDR3 sequences listed, more than 45% were seen once. Trimming cost V 3 bases and J 4 bases; bases outside gene matches: 8. Germline lookup yields CDR1 MDHEN and CDR2 SYDVKM. The CDR3 runs to 16 residues. The material sequenced was blood. This chain uses TRBV28 with TRBJ2-5; 10 bases agree with TRBD2. The sequence was collected from a girl aged 5-17 years with multiple sclerosis. CDR3 sequence reads: CASSFTSGISGETQYF. CDR3 nucleotide sequence: TGTGCCAGCAGTTTCACTAGCGGGATTTCTGGAGAGACCCAGTACTTC. Variable domain in full (rest from reference TRBV28 and TRBJ2-5): DVKVTQSSRYLVKRTGEKVFLECVQDMDHENMFWYRQDPGLGLRLIYFSYDVKMKEKGDIPEGYSVSREKKERFSLILESASTNQTSMYLCASSFTSGISGETQYFGPGTRLLVL.